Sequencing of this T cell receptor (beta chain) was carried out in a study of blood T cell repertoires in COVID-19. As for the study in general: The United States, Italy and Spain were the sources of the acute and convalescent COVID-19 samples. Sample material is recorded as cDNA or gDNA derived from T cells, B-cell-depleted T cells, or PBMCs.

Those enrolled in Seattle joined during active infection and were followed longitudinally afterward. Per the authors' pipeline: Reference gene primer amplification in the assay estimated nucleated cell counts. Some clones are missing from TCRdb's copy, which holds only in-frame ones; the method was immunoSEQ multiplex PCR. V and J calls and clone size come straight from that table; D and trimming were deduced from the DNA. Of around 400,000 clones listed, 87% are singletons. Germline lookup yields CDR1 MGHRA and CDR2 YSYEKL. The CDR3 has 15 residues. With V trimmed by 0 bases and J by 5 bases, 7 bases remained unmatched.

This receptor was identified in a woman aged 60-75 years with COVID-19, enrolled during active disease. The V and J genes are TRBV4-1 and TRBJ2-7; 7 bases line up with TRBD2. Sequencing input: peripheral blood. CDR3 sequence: CASSQEGGLGDEQYF. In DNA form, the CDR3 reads TGCGCCAGCAGCCAAGAGGGGGGGTTAGGCGACGAGCAGTACTTC.